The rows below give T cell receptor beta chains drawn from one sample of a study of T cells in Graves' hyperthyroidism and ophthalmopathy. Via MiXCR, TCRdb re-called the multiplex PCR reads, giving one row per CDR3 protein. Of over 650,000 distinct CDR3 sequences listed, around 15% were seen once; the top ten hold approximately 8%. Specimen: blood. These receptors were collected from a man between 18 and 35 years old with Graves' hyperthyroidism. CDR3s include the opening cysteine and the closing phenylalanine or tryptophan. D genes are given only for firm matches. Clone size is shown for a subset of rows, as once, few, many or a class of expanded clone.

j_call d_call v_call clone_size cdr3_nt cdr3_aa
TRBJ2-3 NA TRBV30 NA TGTGCCTGGAAGGGTGGGGGATCAGATACGCAGTATTTT CAWKGGGSDTQYF
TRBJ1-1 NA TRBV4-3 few TGCGCCAGCAGCCAAGATGGGCAGGGAGGAGGGGAAGGAGAAGCTTTCTTT CASSQDGQGGGEGEAFF
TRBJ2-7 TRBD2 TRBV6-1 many TGTGCCAGCACTCCTGGAGGGGCACTTTGGGGAGCGGGGGACTCCTACGAGCAGTACTTC CASTPGGALWGAGDSYEQYF
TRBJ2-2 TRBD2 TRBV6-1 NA TGTGCCAGCAGAGACCCGCTAGCGGGATGGGGATCCGGGGAGCTGTTTTTT CASRDPLAGWGSGELFF
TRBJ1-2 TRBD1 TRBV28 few TGTGCCAGCAGTTCCCGGGACAGGAGTCCGGATGGCTACACCTTC CASSSRDRSPDGYTF
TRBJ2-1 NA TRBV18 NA TGTGCCAGCTCACTTGCCCCAGGGGTTCCCTCCTACAATGAGCAGTTCTTC CASSLAPGVPSYNEQFF
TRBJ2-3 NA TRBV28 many TGTGCCAGCAGTTTGGCCCAAACTTTTGCGCAGTATTTT CASSLAQTFAQYF
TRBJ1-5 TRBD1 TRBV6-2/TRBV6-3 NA TGTGCCAGCACCTCCCCGGGACAGGGAAGCAATCAGCCCCAGCATTTT CASTSPGQGSNQPQHF
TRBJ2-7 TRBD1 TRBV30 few TGTGCCTGGACCCCGGGACAGGGGAACGAGCAGTACTTC CAWTPGQGNEQYF
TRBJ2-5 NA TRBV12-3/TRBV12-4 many TGTGCCAGCAGTTTAATCCAGACCCAGTACTTC CASSLIQTQYF
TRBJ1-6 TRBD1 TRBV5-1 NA TGCGCCAGCAGCTTGGAAAGGGGGCAATCGAATTCACCCCTCCACTTT CASSLERGQSNSPLHF
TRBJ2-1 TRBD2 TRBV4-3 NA TGCGCCAGCAGCCAAGACCTAGCGGGAGGGCCGAATGAGCAGTTCTTC CASSQDLAGGPNEQFF
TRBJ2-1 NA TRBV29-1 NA TGCAGCGTTGAGGCCAGGGCTGAGCAGTTCTTC CSVEARAEQFF
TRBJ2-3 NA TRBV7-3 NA TGTGCCAGCGGCTTAGGCCATAGCACAGATACGCAGTATTTT CASGLGHSTDTQYF
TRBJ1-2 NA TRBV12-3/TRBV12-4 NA TGTGCCAGCAAATTGGGACCAGGTGTCGGCTACACCTTC CASKLGPGVGYTF
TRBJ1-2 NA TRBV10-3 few TGTGCCATCAGTGAGTCCGAGACACCAAACTATGGCTACACCTTC CAISESETPNYGYTF
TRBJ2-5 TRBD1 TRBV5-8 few TGTGCCAGCAGTCCACGCAGCACCGGGACAGGGGAGGAGACCCAGTACTTC CASSPRSTGTGEETQYF
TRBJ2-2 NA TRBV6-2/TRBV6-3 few TGTGCCAGCAGGGTGACAGGGAACACCGGGGAGCTGTTTTTT CASRVTGNTGELFF
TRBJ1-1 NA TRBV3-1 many TGTGCCAGCAGCCGTATGTTGAACACTGAAGCTTTCTTT CASSRMLNTEAFF
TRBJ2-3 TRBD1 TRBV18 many TGTGCCAGCTCAGAAACGGGACAGGGGGCAAATACGCAGTATTTT CASSETGQGANTQYF
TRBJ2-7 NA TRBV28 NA TGTGCCAGCAGTGAATCAGAAACCTACGAGCAGTACTTC CASSESETYEQYF
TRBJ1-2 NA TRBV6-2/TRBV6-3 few TGTGCCAGCAGTTATTGGTCTAACTATGGCTACACCTTC CASSYWSNYGYTF
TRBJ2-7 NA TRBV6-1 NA TGTGCCAGCAGTGGCGACGTCGTAGCGGCCTACGAGCAGTACTTC CASSGDVVAAYEQYF
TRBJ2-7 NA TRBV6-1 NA TGTGCCAACGGGAAGGGATCCTACGAGCAGTACTTC CANGKGSYEQYF
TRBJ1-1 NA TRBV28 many TGTGCCAGCAGTTTATTGGGACACGCACGGGTGGCTGAAGCTTTCTTT CASSLLGHARVAEAFF
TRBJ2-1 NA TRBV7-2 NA TGTGCCAGCAGCCGGACCCCGATTCGTAATGAGCAGTTCTTC CASSRTPIRNEQFF
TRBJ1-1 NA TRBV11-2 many TGTGCCAGCAGCTTAGTGCAGGCGACCAAAATGAACACTGAAGCTTTCTTT CASSLVQATKMNTEAFF
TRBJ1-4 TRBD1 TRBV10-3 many TGTGCCATCAGTGAGGGGACAGGGAGTGAAAAACTGTTTTTT CAISEGTGSEKLFF
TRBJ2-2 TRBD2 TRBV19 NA TGTGCCAGTAGTCGGAGACTAGCGGGAGTACGGACCGGGGAGCTGTTTTTT CASSRRLAGVRTGELFF
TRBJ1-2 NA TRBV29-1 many TGCAGCGTTGAGCCGGACCGCGACTATGGCTACACCTTC CSVEPDRDYGYTF
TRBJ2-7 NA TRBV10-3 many TGTGCCATCAGTGATAATCAGGCAGGGTCCTACGAGCAGTACTTC CAISDNQAGSYEQYF